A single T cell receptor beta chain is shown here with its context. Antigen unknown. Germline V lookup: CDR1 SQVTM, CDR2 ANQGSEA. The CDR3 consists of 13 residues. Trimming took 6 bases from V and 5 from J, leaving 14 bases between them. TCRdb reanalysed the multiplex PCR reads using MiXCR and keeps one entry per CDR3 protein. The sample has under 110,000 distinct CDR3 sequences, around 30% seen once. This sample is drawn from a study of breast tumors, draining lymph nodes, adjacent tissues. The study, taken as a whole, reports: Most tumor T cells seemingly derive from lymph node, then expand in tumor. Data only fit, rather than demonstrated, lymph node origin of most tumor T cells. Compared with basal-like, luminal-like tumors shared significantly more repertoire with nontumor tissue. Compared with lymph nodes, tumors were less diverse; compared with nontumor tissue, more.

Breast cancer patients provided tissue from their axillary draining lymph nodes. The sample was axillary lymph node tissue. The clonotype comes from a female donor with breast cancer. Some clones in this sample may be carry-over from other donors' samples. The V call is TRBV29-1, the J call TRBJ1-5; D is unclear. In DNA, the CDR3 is TGCAGCGTCGCGAGGCAGCCTGATCAGCCCCAGCATTTT. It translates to CSVARQPDQPQHF.